The 6 T cell receptor beta chains below all came from one sample that was sequenced in a study of T cell responses to AZD1222 COVID-19 vaccine (dated by TCRdb to the early 2020s). The sample's time point, from its label and the paper: baseline before first vaccination. The protocol used for the library was the immunoSEQ multiplex PCR assay. TCRdb limited this immuneACCESS table to in-frame rearrangements with V and J called. A share of clones is missing; checked studies link under half to unresolved V genes, and the rest is unexplained. The sample profile shows more than 95,000 clones; around 93% of them were found once. The ten largest clones add up to approximately 1% of the sample. Sequenced material: peripheral blood, taken on day 0 of AZD1222 vaccination. These receptors originate from an adult in good health.

CDR3 residues: CASSPQAGNVYEQYF. The CDR3 nucleotides read TGTGCCAGCAGCCCTCAGGCGGGCAACGTATACGAGCAGTACTTC. The rearrangement uses TRBV9 and TRBJ2-7, with a weak D call TRBD2 (5 bases). CDR1 and CDR2 (germline): SGDLS, YYNGEE. The CDR3 spans 15 residues. V was pared by 4 bases and J by 4 bases, with 18 bases between. Filled out from reference TRBV9 and TRBJ2-7, the complete variable domain reads DSGVTQTPKHLITATGQRVTLRCSPRSGDLSVYWYQQSLDQGLQFLIQYYNGEERAKGNILERFSAQQFPDLHSELNLSSLELGDSALYFCASSPQAGNVYEQYFGPGTRLTVT.

The CDR3 DNA reads TGTGCCAGCAGCCCCGGGACAGGGATCGTGCGGGAGGAACTCCCCGGGGAGCTGTTTTTT. Amino acids: CASSPGTGIVREELPGELFF. This chain connects TRBV7-3 to TRBJ2-2, with D perhaps matching TRBD1 (9 bases). Germline CDR1 and CDR2: SGHTA and FQGTGA. V was cut by 5 bases and J by 6 bases, with 31 bases left in between. This CDR3 has 20 residues.

The chain combines TRBV2 with TRBJ1-5; 8 bases are a match to TRBD1. The CDR3 consists of 15 residues. Looked up from germline, CDR1 is SNHLY and CDR2 is FYNNEI. V was pared by 4 bases and J by 5 bases, with 7 bases of the junction left unmatched. Here the CDR3 reads CASSADRAKDQPQHF. The CDR3, as DNA: TGTGCCAGCAGTGCGGACAGGGCGAAAGATCAGCCCCAGCATTTT.

Written as DNA, the CDR3 is TGTGCCAGCAGCACCGGGACGCTAATCTATGGCTACACCTTC. It translates to CASSTGTLIYGYTF. This chain joins TRBV5-4 and TRBJ1-2; tentative D call: TRBD1 (5 bases). V was trimmed by 4 bases and J by 4 bases, leaving 14 bases between them. CDR1 is SGHNT and CDR2 is YYREEE in the germline V gene (reference sequence). This CDR3 has 14 residues.

The chain links TRBV2 to TRBJ1-2, with D possibly TRBD1 on 6 matching bases. V lost 6 bases and J 8 bases, leaving 19 bases between the germline ends. There are 14 residues in the CDR3. CDR1 SNHLY and CDR2 FYNNEI come from the germline V gene. The CDR3 coding sequence is TGTGCCAGCAGCGTGAACAGGGATCTAGGCGGCTACACCTTC. It encodes CASSVNRDLGGYTF.

This chain links TRBV12-5 with TRBJ2-1, with 13 bases matching TRBD2. Per the germline V gene, CDR1 is LGHNT and CDR2 is FRNRAP. The CDR3 totals 15 residues. V trimming: 6 bases; J trimming: 7 bases; junction bases outside the gene matches: 6. The CDR3, as DNA: TGTGCTAGTGGACCCGGGACTAGCGGGACAAATGAGCAGTTCTTC. It specifies CASGPGTSGTNEQFF.